The clone carrying this T cell receptor (beta chain) has just one count. Its specificity is unknown. With 60 Vbeta and 13 Jbeta primers, the PCR was carried out. Using immunoSEQ multiplex PCR, the repertoire was profiled, and TCRdb retains in-frame clones only, with some absent. The data show under 200,000 clones, roughly 75% seen once. The V segment lost 7 bases and the J segment 0 bases; nucleotides outside the gene matches: 10. There are 16 residues in the CDR3. Per germline, CDR1 SGHTS and CDR2 YDEGEE. These data belong to a study of cytomegalovirus exposure and HLA in healthy donors. Overall study results and limits: Later examination showed HLA-associated TCR beta chains had greater clonal expansion than equally common others. Rarity characterized most TCR sequences, yet some public TCRs appeared in many donors.

V gene TRBV5-8 combines with J gene TRBJ2-7, with TRBD1 matching 10 bases. The receptor's source is a middle-aged man in good health and CMV-seronegative. The sequenced sample was PBMCs. The CDR3 is CASGVWDRGSSYEQYF. In nucleotides, the CDR3 is TGTGCCAGCGGAGTATGGGACAGGGGAAGCTCCTACGAGCAGTACTTC. Full variable domain (missing parts from reference TRBV5-8 and TRBJ2-7): EAGVTQSPTHLIKTRGQQATLRCSPISGHTSVYWYQQALGLGLQFLLWYDEGEERNRGNFPPRFSGRQFPNYSSELNVNALELEDSALYLCASGVWDRGSSYEQYFGPGTRLTVT.